A single TCR beta chain is shown here with its context. Its antigen is undetermined. Looked up from germline, CDR1 is SGHTA and CDR2 is FQGTGA. Trimming at V came to 5 bases and at J to 2 bases, leaving 13 bases not matched to a gene. The CDR3 consists of 18 residues. The source of the sample is a study of glioma-infiltrating T cells. The study's findings and limits: Above-expected tissue-blood divergence occurred in all gliomas, most in low-grade ones. Only very few CDR3 sequences appeared in both tissue and blood.

Amplification of TCR alpha and beta CDR3 regions from RNA used iRepertoire nested multiplex PCR. For one-step reverse transcription and amplification, roughly 100-400 ng of tissue mRNA or PBMC total RNA was used. In TCRdb, the multiplex PCR reads were re-called with MiXCR into one record per CDR3 protein. The sample shows some 93,000 distinct CDR3 sequences, around 42% of them seen only once. Sample: glioma tissue, nonneoplastic brain tissue, or PBMCs (not recorded which). This TCR was recovered from a human donor with low-grade glioma or glioblastoma, undergoing nonglioma brain surgery, or in good health (not recorded which). The rearrangement links TRBV7-3 to TRBJ2-3; 10 nucleotides match TRBD2. This CDR3 reads CASSLSVASGGPTDTQYF. The CDR3 DNA is TGTGCCAGCAGCCTCAGCGTGGCTAGCGGGGGCCCCACAGATACGCAGTATTTT.